This passage covers 7 T cell receptor beta chains from one sample sequenced in a study of blood T cell repertoires in COVID-19. Here immunoSEQ multiplex PCR was the method, and the copy in TCRdb shows in-frame clones only, minus some. This table has more than 200,000 clones, around 83% appearing once. Sequenced: peripheral blood. Receptor source: a woman between 40 and 50 years old who had recovered from COVID-19.

The chain joins TRBV7-2 to TRBJ1-4, with D possibly TRBD1 on 6 matching bases. Looked up from germline, CDR1 is SGHTA and CDR2 is FQGNSA. Trimming pared 5 bases from V and 7 bases from J, leaving 17 bases between. The CDR3 consists of 15 residues. The CDR3 protein is CASSLTGQPGEKLFF. CDR3 nucleotides: TGTGCCAGCAGCCTTACAGGGCAGCCGGGTGAAAAACTGTTTTTT.

This clone was observed a few times. This chain links TRBV3-1 (or the pseudogene TRBV3-2) with TRBJ1-5; the match to TRBD1 covers 9 bases. With 4 bases clipped from V and 0 bases from J, the junction kept 1 base outside the gene matches. The length of the CDR3 is 15 residues. CDR1 is LGHDT and CDR2 is YNNKEL in the germline V gene (reference sequence). The CDR3: CASSRTGDSNQPQHF. CDR3 nucleotides: TGTGCCAGCAGCCGGACAGGGGATAGCAATCAGCCCCAGCATTTT.

V is TRBV5-1 and J is TRBJ2-1; 7 nucleotides match TRBD2. The trim removed 2 bases at V and 1 base at J, leaving 0 bases unmatched. Germline V gene lookup returns CDR1 SGHRS and CDR2 YFSETQ. The CDR3 spans 14 residues. This chain's CDR3 is CASSFSGSYNEQFF. The CDR3 DNA follows: TGCGCCAGCAGCTTTAGCGGGTCCTACAATGAGCAGTTCTTC.

The chain has TRBV4-3 and TRBJ2-5; D is uncertain. V was pared by 0 bases and J by 2 bases, with 10 bases between. CDR3 length equals 15 residues. Germline assignment: CDR1 LGHNA and CDR2 YSLEER. CDR3 DNA sequence: TGCGCCAGCAGCCAAGATCACGGTCCTCAAGAGACCCAGTACTTC. Translation gives CASSQDHGPQETQYF.

The gene calls are TRBV7-2 and TRBJ2-1, with D possibly matching TRBD2 (6 bases). V gave up 6 bases and J gave up 6 bases, with 12 bases separating them. Germline V lookup: CDR1 SGHTA, CDR2 FQGNSA. This CDR3 is built from 13 residues. DNA of the CDR3: TGTGCCAGCAGGTCGTTGGGGGGCAATGAGCAGTTCTTC. It specifies CASRSLGGNEQFF.

The V call is TRBV4-3, the J call TRBJ2-3; D may be TRBD1 (6 bases). Germline CDR1 is LGHNA and CDR2 is YSLEER. This CDR3 region has 15 residues. The germline V and J ends were trimmed by 0 bases and 3 bases, with 10 bases remaining between them. The CDR3 region is CASSQDGQGTDTQYF. CDR3 DNA: TGCGCCAGCAGCCAAGATGGGCAGGGGACAGATACGCAGTATTTT.

V usage is TRBV7-6 and J usage is TRBJ2-2, with D possibly matching TRBD1 (5 bases). Germline CDR1 and CDR2: SGHVS and FNYEAQ. V was clipped by 2 bases and J by 0 bases, with 10 bases between them. The CDR3 length is 16 residues. CDR3 sequence reads: CASSLLVRANTGELFF. The CDR3 DNA is TGTGCCAGCAGCTTACTTGTCAGGGCGAACACCGGGGAGCTGTTTTTT.